A single sample gave rise to the 18 T cell receptor beta chains below, sequenced in a study of cytomegalovirus exposure and HLA in healthy donors. The PCR employed 60 Vbeta primers together with 13 Jbeta primers. Measured with immunoSEQ multiplex PCR; TCRdb has only the in-frame clones, and not every one. The table includes 90,000 to 100,000 clones, 82% detected once. Sequencing was done on a sample of PBMCs. The receptors here all came from a man between 45 and 60 years old in good health and CMV-seronegative.

This sequence joins TRBV6-6 and TRBJ1-5; 10 positions agree with TRBD1. Germline V CDR1 and CDR2: MNHNY, SVGAGI (reference sequence). After removal of 3 bases from V and 3 bases from J, the junction contained 5 bases not matched to a gene. CDR3 length equals 16 residues. The CDR3 DNA reads as TGTGCCAGCAGTTATTTCGACAGGGGGCTCAATCAGCCCCAGCATTTT. The encoded protein is CASSYFDRGLNQPQHF.

V gene TRBV28 combines with J gene TRBJ2-1, with 12 bases matching TRBD2. Germline assignment: CDR1 MDHEN and CDR2 SYDVKM. The trim removed 2 bases at V and 7 bases at J, leaving 9 bases unmatched. The CDR3 has 17 residues. DNA for the CDR3: TGTGCCAGCAGTTTAGCAAACGGACTAGCGGGATCAAATGAGCAGTTCTTC. This sequence encodes CASSLANGLAGSNEQFF.

This clone was seen a single time. The genes are TRBV2 and TRBJ2-2; unclear D gene. This CDR3 has 17 amino acids. CDR1 and CDR2 from the germline V gene are SNHLY and FYNNEI. V lost 5 bases and J 6 bases, leaving 22 bases between the germline ends. The CDR3 region is CASSYLGWRLSAGELFF. The CDR3 coding sequence is TGTGCCAGCAGTTATCTCGGGTGGCGGCTGTCGGCCGGGGAGCTGTTTTTT.

This chain connects TRBV27 to TRBJ1-5; TRBD1 aligns across 10 bases. With V trimmed by 5 bases and J by 4 bases, 5 bases remained unmatched. Germline V gives CDR1 MNHEY, CDR2 SMNVEV (reference sequence). The CDR3 loop spans 15 amino acids. CDR3 sequence (DNA): TGTGCCAGCAGTGCCCCGGGACAGGGGAATCAGCCCCAGCATTTT. This sequence encodes CASSAPGQGNQPQHF.

About this clone: Relative to the germline gene, one junction end is altered; a read error may explain this. The chain has TRBV7-9 and TRBJ2-7, with 10 bases matching TRBD2. Germline loops: CDR1 SEHNR, CDR2 FQNEAQ (reference sequence). This CDR3 has 15 residues. CDR3 in DNA: TGTTCCAGCAGCTTAGGGGTAGCGGGAGGACCCGAGCAGTACTTC. Translated: CSSSLGVAGGPEQYF.

This clone was counted a few times. The chain combines TRBV2 with TRBJ1-5; unclear D gene. The CDR3 extends over 16 amino acids. CDR1 SNHLY and CDR2 FYNNEI come from the germline V gene. Between the trimmed V and J ends, which lost 3 bases and 1 base, there was a span of 13 bases. CDR3 protein: CASSDERAESNQPQHF. CDR3 DNA sequence: TGTGCCAGCAGTGATGAGCGGGCTGAGAGCAATCAGCCCCAGCATTTT.

The CDR3 loop reads CASSSIRTSGRGVKNIQYF. CDR3 coding DNA: TGTGCCAGCAGTTCTATTCGGACTAGCGGGAGAGGGGTCAAAAACATTCAGTACTTC. V gene TRBV28 combines with J gene TRBJ2-4; 13 nucleotides agree with TRBD2. CDR3 size: 19 residues. Germline CDR1 is MDHEN and CDR2 is SYDVKM. The trim removed 4 bases at V and 3 bases at J, leaving 12 bases unmatched.

This chain uses TRBV7-9 with TRBJ1-2; 8 nucleotides agree with TRBD1. CDR3 length equals 13 residues. V shed 4 bases, J shed 6 bases, and the junction held 4 bases outside the gene matches. Germline CDR1 SEHNR, CDR2 FQNEAQ (reference sequence). The chain's CDR3 is CASSSDRGHGYTF. Here the CDR3 DNA reads TGTGCCAGCAGCTCCGACAGGGGCCATGGCTACACCTTC. The full variable domain, completed using reference TRBV7-9 and TRBJ1-2, is DTGVSQNPRHKITKRGQNVTFRCDPISEHNRLYWYRQTLGQGPEFLTYFQNEAQLEKSRLLSDRFSAERPKGSFSTLEIQRTEQGDSAMYLCASSSDRGHGYTFGSGTRLTVV.

This clone showed up just a few times. This chain connects TRBV10-3 to TRBJ1-1; a weak D match, TRBD1 (6 bases). The V and J ends lost 3 bases and 1 base respectively, with 6 bases between them. CDR1 is ENHRY, CDR2 SYGVKD, per germline. The CDR3 covers 13 residues. CDR3 protein: CAISDRGNTEAFF. CDR3 DNA: TGTGCCATCAGTGACAGGGGGAACACTGAAGCTTTCTTT.

The chain has TRBV28 and TRBJ1-1, with D tentatively TRBD1 (6 bases). The CDR3 totals 14 residues. V lost 1 base and J lost 5, with 11 bases in between. Per germline, CDR1 MDHEN and CDR2 SYDVKM. CDR3 coding DNA: TGTGCCAGCAGTTTATCGCAGGGGTGGACTGAAGCTTTCTTT. This sequence encodes CASSLSQGWTEAFF. Full variable domain (rest looked up from reference TRBV28 and TRBJ1-1): DVKVTQSSRYLVKRTGEKVFLECVQDMDHENMFWYRQDPGLGLRLIYFSYDVKMKEKGDIPEGYSVSREKKERFSLILESASTNQTSMYLCASSLSQGWTEAFFGQGTRLTVV.

V usage is TRBV9 and J usage is TRBJ1-3, with a possible D match to TRBD1 (5 bases). The CDR3 loop spans 15 amino acids. V dropped 1 base and J dropped 2 bases, with 10 bases sitting between them. Germline CDR1 SGDLS, CDR2 YYNGEE. CDR3 sequence (DNA): TGTGCCAGCAGCGTACAGGGTAGTACTGGAAACACCATATATTTT. Its protein product is CASSVQGSTGNTIYF.

This sequence joins TRBV9 and TRBJ2-5; possible D gene TRBD1, 6 bases. V was clipped by 1 base and J by 1 base, with 11 bases between them. The CDR3 contains 15 residues. The germline V gene encodes CDR1 SGDLS and CDR2 YYNGEE. The CDR3 nucleotides are TGTGCCAGCAGCGTATCCCCAGGGGCCCAAGAGACCCAGTACTTC. It codes for CASSVSPGAQETQYF.

The chain is built from TRBV28 and TRBJ1-6, with 8 bases fitting TRBD1. CDR1 and CDR2 from the germline V gene are MDHEN and SYDVKM. Trimming cost V 3 bases and J 10 bases; bases outside gene matches: 8. The CDR3 runs to 15 residues. Here the CDR3 DNA reads TGTGCCAGCAGTTTGCAGGGGGCGAGAGGCTCACCCCTCCACTTT. Protein product: CASSLQGARGSPLHF.

The rearrangement links TRBV5-1 to TRBJ2-7; TRBD1 aligns across 8 bases. V was pared by 4 bases and J by 6 bases, with 12 bases of the junction left unmatched. Germline CDR1 is SGHRS and CDR2 is YFSETQ. CDR3 length: 15 amino acids. CDR3 nucleotide sequence: TGCGCCAGCAGCCCCCGAGAGGACAGGGCCGGCGAGCAGTACTTC. Its translation is CASSPREDRAGEQYF. Using reference TRBV5-1 and TRBJ2-7 for the parts outside the CDR3, the full variable domain is KAGVTQTPRYLIKTRGQQVTLSCSPISGHRSVSWYQQTPGQGLQFLFEYFSETQRNKGNFPGRFSGRQFSNSRSEMNVSTLELGDSALYLCASSPREDRAGEQYFGPGTRLTVT.

The table lists this clone with a few counts. V and J are TRBV5-1 and TRBJ2-7; a possible D gene is TRBD1 (6 bases). Trimming stripped 2 bases from V and 1 base from J, with 10 bases between. The CDR3 runs 14 residues. Germline lookup yields CDR1 SGHRS and CDR2 YFSETQ. The CDR3 coding sequence is TGCGCCAGCAGCTTCGAGGGACATTCCTACGAGCAGTACTTC. Translation gives CASSFEGHSYEQYF.

The rearrangement uses TRBV28 and TRBJ1-1, with 7 bases lining up with TRBD1. Losses at the gene ends were 6 bases for V and 3 bases for J; bases not matched to a gene: 10. This CDR3 is built from 15 residues. Germline values: CDR1 MDHEN, CDR2 SYDVKM. The CDR3 protein is CASSRSRGWDTEAFF. The CDR3 nucleotides read TGTGCCAGCAGCCGTTCCAGGGGGTGGGACACTGAAGCTTTCTTT.

V and J are TRBV2 and TRBJ2-7; D is uncertain. The germline CDR1 and CDR2 sequences are SNHLY and FYNNEI. V was cut by 3 bases and J by 0 bases, with 12 bases left in between. The CDR3 runs 15 residues. CDR3 loop: CASSETPFSSYEQYF. The DNA for the CDR3 is TGTGCCAGCAGTGAGACACCGTTTAGCTCCTACGAGCAGTACTTC.

This clone has only a few counts. The chain joins TRBV19 to TRBJ1-1; D gene uncertain. Trimming removed 6 bases at V and 8 bases at J, with 10 bases between. Germline CDR1 reads LNHDA; CDR2 reads SQIVND (reference sequence). This CDR3 contains 11 residues. The CDR3: CASRGGREAFF. The CDR3 DNA follows: TGTGCCAGTAGGGGAGGACGGGAAGCTTTCTTT.